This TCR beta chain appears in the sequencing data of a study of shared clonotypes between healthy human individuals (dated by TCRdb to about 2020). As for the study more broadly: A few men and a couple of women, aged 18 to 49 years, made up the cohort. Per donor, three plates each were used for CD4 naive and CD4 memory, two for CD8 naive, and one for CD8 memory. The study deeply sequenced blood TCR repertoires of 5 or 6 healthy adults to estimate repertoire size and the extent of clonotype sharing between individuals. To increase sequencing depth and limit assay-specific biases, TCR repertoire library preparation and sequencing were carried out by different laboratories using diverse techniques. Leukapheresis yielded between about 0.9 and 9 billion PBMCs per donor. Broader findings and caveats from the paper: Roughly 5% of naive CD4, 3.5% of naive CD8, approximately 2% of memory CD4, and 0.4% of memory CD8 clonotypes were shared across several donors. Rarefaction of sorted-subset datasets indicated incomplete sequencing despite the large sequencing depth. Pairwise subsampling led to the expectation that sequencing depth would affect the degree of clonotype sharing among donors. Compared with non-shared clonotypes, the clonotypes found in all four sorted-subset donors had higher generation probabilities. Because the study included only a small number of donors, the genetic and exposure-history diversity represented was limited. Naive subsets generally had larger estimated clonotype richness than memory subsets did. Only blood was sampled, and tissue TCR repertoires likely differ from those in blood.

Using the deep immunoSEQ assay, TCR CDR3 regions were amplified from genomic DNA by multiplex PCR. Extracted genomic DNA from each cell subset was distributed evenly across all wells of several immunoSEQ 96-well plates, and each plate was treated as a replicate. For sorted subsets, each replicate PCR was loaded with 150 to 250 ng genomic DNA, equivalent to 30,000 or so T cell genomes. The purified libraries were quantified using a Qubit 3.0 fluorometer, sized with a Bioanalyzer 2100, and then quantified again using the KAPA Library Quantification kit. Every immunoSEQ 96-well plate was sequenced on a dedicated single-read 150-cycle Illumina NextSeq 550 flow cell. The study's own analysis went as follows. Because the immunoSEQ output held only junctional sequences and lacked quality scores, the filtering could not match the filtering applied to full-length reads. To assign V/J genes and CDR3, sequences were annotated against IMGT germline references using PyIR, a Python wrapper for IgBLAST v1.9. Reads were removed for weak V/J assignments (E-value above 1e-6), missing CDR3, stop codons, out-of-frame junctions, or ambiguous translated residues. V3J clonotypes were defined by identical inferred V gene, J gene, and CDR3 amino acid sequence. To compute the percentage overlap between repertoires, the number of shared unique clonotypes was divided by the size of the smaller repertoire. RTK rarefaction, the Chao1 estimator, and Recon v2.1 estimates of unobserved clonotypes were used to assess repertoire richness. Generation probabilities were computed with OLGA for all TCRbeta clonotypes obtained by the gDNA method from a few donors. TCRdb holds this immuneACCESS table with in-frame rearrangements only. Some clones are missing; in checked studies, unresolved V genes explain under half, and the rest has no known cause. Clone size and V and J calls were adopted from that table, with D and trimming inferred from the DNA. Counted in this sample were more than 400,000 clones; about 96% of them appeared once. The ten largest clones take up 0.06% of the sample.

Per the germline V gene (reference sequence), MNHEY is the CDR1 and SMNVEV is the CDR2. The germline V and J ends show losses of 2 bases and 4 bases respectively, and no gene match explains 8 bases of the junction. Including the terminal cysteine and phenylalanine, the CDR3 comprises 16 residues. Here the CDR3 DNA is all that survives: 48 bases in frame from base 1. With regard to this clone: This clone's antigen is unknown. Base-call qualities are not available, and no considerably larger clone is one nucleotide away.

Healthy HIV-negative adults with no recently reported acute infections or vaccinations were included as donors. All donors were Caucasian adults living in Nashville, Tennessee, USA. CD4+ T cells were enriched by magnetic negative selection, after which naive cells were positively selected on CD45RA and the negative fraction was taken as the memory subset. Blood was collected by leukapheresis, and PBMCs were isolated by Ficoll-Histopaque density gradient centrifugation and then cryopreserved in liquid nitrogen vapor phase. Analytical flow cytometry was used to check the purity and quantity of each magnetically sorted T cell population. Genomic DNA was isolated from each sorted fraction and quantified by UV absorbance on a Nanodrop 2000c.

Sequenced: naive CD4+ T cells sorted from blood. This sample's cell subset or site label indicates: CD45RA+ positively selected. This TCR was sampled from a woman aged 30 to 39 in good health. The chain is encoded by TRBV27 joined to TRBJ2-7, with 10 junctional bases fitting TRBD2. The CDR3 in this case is CASSLLAGDNVYEQYF. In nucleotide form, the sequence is TGTGCCAGCAGTTTACTAGCGGGAGATAATGTTTACGAGCAGTACTTC.